The rows below give T cell receptor beta chains drawn from one sample of a study of cytomegalovirus exposure and HLA in healthy donors. This table comes from immunoSEQ multiplex PCR, and its TCRdb copy is limited to in-frame clones, with some not included. The table records 45,000 to 65,000 clones, roughly 80% of them present only once. The sequenced sample consisted of PBMCs. The receptors were sampled from a woman aged 40 to 50 in good health and CMV-seropositive. CDR3s leave out the opening cysteine and the closing phenylalanine or tryptophan. Only part of the rows carry a size: once, few, many, or a class if the clone is expanded.

v_gene	abundance	j_gene	CDR3aa
TRBV5-4	.	TRBJ2-7	ASSQEEGQGAGEQY
TRBV19	.	TRBJ1-2	ASSIRENYGYT
TRBV4-1	.	TRBJ1-1	ASSQDQGGWTEAF
TRBV6-5	.	TRBJ2-1	ASRRGTGLHNEQF
TRBV7-9	.	TRBJ2-2	ASSLMGGTNTGELF
TRBV6-5	.	TRBJ1-1	ASRKQGANTEAF
TRBV6-5	.	TRBJ1-2	ASSPAGGFRDGYT
TRBV7-9	few	TRBJ2-3	ASSLSLPQY
TRBV11-2	.	TRBJ1-1	ASSLDGGGTEAF
TRBV6-6	.	TRBJ2-2	ASSDGQGEPGELF
TRBV11-2	.	TRBJ2-1	ASSLYKGRGVGSYNEQF
TRBV5-6	.	TRBJ1-2	ASSLGSEEGYT
TRBV27	once	TRBJ2-5	ASSLYGGKETQY
TRBV2	.	TRBJ2-1	ASSETGVLDEQF
TRBV18	.	TRBJ1-1	ASSPPAGKMNTEAF
TRBV10-1	.	TRBJ2-3	ASSGDYADTQY
TRBV6-6	few	TRBJ1-6	ASRPQGLKFNSPLH
TRBV5-1	few	TRBJ2-2	ASSARPNTGELF
TRBV11-2	.	TRBJ1-6	ASSPSRGQGNSPLH
TRBV6-5	.	TRBJ1-6	ASSYRREFDSPLH
TRBV21-1	once	TRBJ1-1	ASAPAGADTEAF
TRBV18	.	.	ASSEPFIYEQY
TRBV4-1	.	TRBJ1-2	ASSPSLEAGSDGYT
TRBV19	.	TRBJ1-4	ASSEGGRGEKLF
TRBV2	.	TRBJ1-2	ASNPQGNYGYT
TRBV10-2	.	TRBJ2-7	ASSKRQDGGQY
TRBV6-1	.	TRBJ1-2	ASSELPDRAANYGYT
TRBV10-2	.	TRBJ2-7	ASSESGAAEQY
TRBV6-6	few	TRBJ1-4	ASSYVGGNEKLF
TRBV5-4	.	TRBJ2-3	ASSYPGTGGSDTQY
TRBV30	.	TRBJ2-1	AWRRSGTGYNEQF
TRBV18	.	TRBJ2-2	ASSPLELSPNTGELF
TRBV6-6	.	TRBJ2-1	ASRHLVGVEGGGQF
TRBV10-3	.	TRBJ1-2	ASYAGGIGGYT